These 32 T cell receptor beta chains were all obtained from the same sample, sequenced in a study of shared clonotypes between healthy human individuals. Assay: immunoSEQ multiplex PCR; the TCRdb copy retains only in-frame clones and omits some. Among about 1.5 million clones, around 97% were seen once, and the ten largest hold roughly 1.2%. Sample: naive CD4+ T cells sorted from blood. This sample's subset: CD45RA+ positively selected. The receptors originated from a man aged 25 to 40 in good health.

The chain couples TRBV19 to TRBJ2-4, with 7 bases lining up with TRBD1. V gave up 6 bases and J gave up 6 bases; unmatched junction bases: 11. Germline CDR1 is LNHDA and CDR2 is SQIVND (reference sequence). The CDR3 length is 15 residues. CDR3 residues: CASSVDRVKINIQYF. The CDR3 region has the DNA TGTGCCAGTAGCGTAGACAGGGTGAAGATAAACATTCAGTACTTC.

This clone was detected once. V gene TRBV5-4 combines with J gene TRBJ1-4, with D perhaps matching TRBD1 (6 bases). This CDR3 has 13 residues. The germline V gene encodes CDR1 SGHNT and CDR2 YYREEE (reference sequence). Trimming stripped 2 bases from V and 8 bases from J, with 10 bases between. CDR3 residues: CASSFKGGEKLFF. The DNA of the CDR3 is TGTGCCAGCAGCTTCAAGGGGGGGGAAAAACTGTTTTTT.

V usage is TRBV7-2 and J usage is TRBJ2-7; TRBD1 aligns across 10 bases. CDR3 length equals 14 residues. V lost 4 bases to trimming and J lost 5 bases; unmatched junction nucleotides: 5. CDR1 is SGHTA and CDR2 is FQGNSA in the germline V gene. Here the CDR3 reads CASSSGTGAHEQYF. CDR3 sequence (DNA): TGTGCCAGCAGCTCCGGGACAGGGGCCCACGAGCAGTACTTC.

The chain has TRBV7-2 and TRBJ2-7; 7 bases agree with TRBD1. V gave up 2 bases and J gave up 0 bases; unmatched junction bases: 4. The CDR3 has 15 amino acids. CDR1 SGHTA and CDR2 FQGNSA come from the germline V gene. The DNA of the CDR3 is TGTGCCAGCAGCTTATCCGGGACAGACTCCTACGAGCAGTACTTC. It specifies CASSLSGTDSYEQYF.

This sequence joins TRBV21-1 and TRBJ1-5; the table names TRBD1, a call not compared with the DNA. TRBV21-1 is a documented pseudogene. The CDR3 contains 12 residues. CDR3 sequence: CASSKGGQPQHF. The DNA of the CDR3 is TGTGCCAGCAGCAAAGGTGGCCAGCCCCAGCATTTT.

This chain connects TRBV18 to TRBJ1-5, with D maybe TRBD1 (6 bases). V lost 3 bases, J lost 4 bases, and 13 bases lay in between. CDR3 length: 15 residues. CDR1 is KGHSH, CDR2 LQKENI, per germline. The CDR3 region has the DNA TGTGCCAGCTCACCGGCCTGGACAGATAATCAGCCCCAGCATTTT. Protein: CASSPAWTDNQPQHF.

The chain employs TRBV10-3 and TRBJ1-1, with 10 bases that match TRBD1. Germline values: CDR1 ENHRY, CDR2 SYGVKD. V shed 4 bases and J 6 bases; nucleotides not matched to a gene: 8. The CDR3 consists of 15 residues. As DNA, the CDR3 is TGTGCCATCAGTGTGGCCGGGACAGGGGCCTCTGAAGCTTTCTTT. This encodes CAISVAGTGASEAFF.

The genes are TRBV10-3 and TRBJ1-5; 7 bases align to TRBD1. CDR3 length: 16 amino acids. In germline, CDR1 is ENHRY, CDR2 SYGVKD. V was pared by 8 bases and J by 0 bases, with 10 bases of the junction left unmatched. The CDR3 DNA reads as TGTGCCATCGGAGAGCAACAGGGGTATAGCAATCAGCCCCAGCATTTT. Protein: CAIGEQQGYSNQPQHF.

V is TRBV28 and J is TRBJ2-7, with 12 bases fitting TRBD1. Germline CDR1 reads MDHEN; CDR2 reads SYDVKM. The CDR3 runs to 15 residues. V trimming: 5 bases; J trimming: 6 bases; junction bases outside the gene matches: 8. The CDR3 is CASSGFRDRGLEQYF. The DNA for the CDR3 is TGTGCCAGCAGTGGCTTCCGGGACAGGGGGCTCGAGCAGTACTTC.

V is TRBV5-1 and J is TRBJ1-4, with D perhaps TRBD1 (5 bases). Germline CDR1 is SGHRS and CDR2 is YFSETQ. The CDR3 has 18 amino acids. Trimming stripped 4 bases from V and 0 bases from J, with 19 bases between. The CDR3 spells CASSPTGHDVSTNEKLFF. The CDR3, as DNA: TGCGCCAGCAGCCCCACCGGACACGACGTCTCAACTAATGAAAAACTGTTTTTT. The full variable domain, in which reference TRBV5-1 and TRBJ1-4 provide the parts outside the CDR3, is KAGVTQTPRYLIKTRGQQVTLSCSPISGHRSVSWYQQTPGQGLQFLFEYFSETQRNKGNFPGRFSGRQFSNSRSEMNVSTLELGDSALYLCASSPTGHDVSTNEKLFFGSGTQLSVL.

The chain is built from TRBV11-2 and TRBJ2-2; perhaps D is TRBD1 or TRBD2 (5 bases each). The V gene lost 6 bases and the J gene lost 0 bases, with 23 bases spanning the gap. This CDR3 is built from 19 residues. Germline lookup yields CDR1 SGHAT and CDR2 FQNNGV. The CDR3 reads CASRDLRDAKGTNTGELFF. The CDR3 nucleotides are TGTGCCAGCAGGGATCTCCGGGACGCAAAAGGGACGAACACCGGGGAGCTGTTTTTT.

The chain carries TRBV18 and TRBJ1-5; TRBD1 might be the D (6 bases). Trimming left V 3 bases short and J 5 bases short, with 11 bases between. This CDR3 comprises 14 residues. From germline, CDR1 is KGHSH and CDR2 LQKENI. The CDR3, as DNA: TGTGCCAGCTCACCTCAGGGGAGCCATCAGCCCCAGCATTTT. This sequence encodes CASSPQGSHQPQHF.

V gene TRBV5-1 combines with J gene TRBJ2-5, with 7 bases aligning to TRBD1. The germline gives CDR1 SGHRS, CDR2 YFSETQ. The V segment lost 6 bases and the J segment 7 bases; nucleotides outside the gene matches: 12. The CDR3 has 14 residues. The CDR3 region is CASIPDREGLTQYF. CDR3 nucleotide sequence: TGCGCCAGCATTCCAGACAGGGAAGGCCTGACCCAGTACTTC.

The J gene is TRBJ2-6, the V gene TRBV7-3; D may be TRBD1 (6 bases). CDR3 length: 16 amino acids. The V gene lost 3 bases and the J gene lost 4 bases, with 13 bases spanning the gap. Germline CDR1 and CDR2: SGHTA and FQGTGA. CDR3 region: CASSLTGFRGANVLTF. The CDR3 bases are TGTGCCAGCAGCTTGACAGGCTTCAGGGGGGCCAACGTCCTGACTTTC.

This clone was detected only once. The genes are TRBV28 and TRBJ2-1; D possibly corresponds to TRBD1 (5 bases). The CDR3 runs 14 residues. With 3 bases removed from V and 3 bases from J, the gap between germline ends came to 9 bases. CDR1 and CDR2 (germline): MDHEN, SYDVKM. Here the CDR3 DNA reads TGTGCCAGCAGTTTCGCAGGGTTCTACAATGAGCAGTTCTTC. This codes for CASSFAGFYNEQFF.

The gene calls are TRBV30 and TRBJ1-1; a possible D gene is TRBD1 (5 bases). V lost 3 bases to trimming and J lost 5 bases, with 16 bases between them. Germline loops: CDR1 GTSNPN, CDR2 SVGIG (reference sequence). This CDR3 is built from 14 residues. CDR3 DNA sequence: TGTGCCTGGAGCTCAGGGATCGCGGGGACTGAAGCTTTCTTT. Its translation is CAWSSGIAGTEAFF.

The V gene is TRBV5-3, the J gene TRBJ1-3, with D maybe TRBD1 (5 bases). TRBV5-3 is an ORF; its function is uncertain. Trimming pared 0 bases from V and 0 bases from J, leaving 7 bases between. The CDR3 has 15 amino acids. The CDR3, as DNA: TGTGCCAGAAGCTTGGTGGACAACTCTGGAAACACCATATATTTT. Its translation: CARSLVDNSGNTIYF.

V gene TRBV4-1 combines with J gene TRBJ2-1; 12 positions agree with TRBD2. Unmatched junction bases numbered 8, after V lost 3 bases and J lost 5 bases. Germline CDR1 MGHRA, CDR2 YSYEKL. There are 17 residues in the CDR3. The CDR3 loop reads CASSHRLAGEGNNEQFF. CDR3 nucleotide sequence: TGCGCCAGCAGCCACCGACTAGCGGGAGAGGGGAACAATGAGCAGTTCTTC.

This sequence joins TRBV4-3 and TRBJ2-7, with 8 positions matching TRBD1. This CDR3 spans 20 amino acids. Germline CDR1 reads LGHNA; CDR2 reads YSLEER. After removal of 0 bases from V and 0 bases from J, the junction contained 16 bases not matched to a gene. The CDR3 DNA follows: TGCGCCAGCAGCCAAGAAATAATGACGGTGGGACAGGCAAGCTCCTACGAGCAGTACTTC. Protein sequence: CASSQEIMTVGQASSYEQYF.

The chain joins TRBV2 to TRBJ1-4; D may be TRBD1 (5 bases). V lost 7 bases to trimming and J lost 8 bases, with 17 bases between them. In germline, CDR1 is SNHLY, CDR2 FYNNEI. The CDR3 consists of 14 residues. CDR3 sequence: CASNISPGGEKLFF. The CDR3 DNA is TGTGCCAGCAACATCAGTCCCGGGGGGGAAAAACTGTTTTTT.

The chain recombines TRBV4-3 with TRBJ2-1, with D perhaps TRBD2 (6 bases). This CDR3 region has 15 residues. Trimming removed 0 bases at V and 6 bases at J, with 12 bases between. The V gene's germline CDR1 is LGHNA and CDR2 YSLEER. The CDR3 DNA follows: TGCGCCAGCAGCCAAGACTTACTAGCAGGCAATGAGCAGTTCTTC. It codes for CASSQDLLAGNEQFF.

The V call is TRBV4-3, the J call TRBJ1-1; maybe TRBD1 (6 bases). V lost 0 bases and J lost 5, with 13 bases in between. The CDR3 is 15 residues long. The germline V gene encodes CDR1 LGHNA and CDR2 YSLEER. CDR3 sequence: CASSQEWGRFTEAFF. CDR3 nucleotide sequence: TGCGCCAGCAGCCAAGAATGGGGGCGCTTTACTGAAGCTTTCTTT.

The V and J genes are TRBV28 and TRBJ1-5; 7 positions agree with TRBD1. The V and J ends lost 6 bases and 1 base, in that order; junction bases with no gene match: 6. CDR1 MDHEN and CDR2 SYDVKM come from the germline V gene. The CDR3 extends over 15 amino acids. CDR3 nucleotide sequence: TGTGCCAGCAGGTCTACAGGGGTGAGCAATCAGCCCCAGCATTTT. Its translation is CASRSTGVSNQPQHF.

As to this clone: Additional DNA sequences in this sample encode the identical CDR3. V is TRBV7-9 and J is TRBJ1-2; TRBD1 matches at 7 bases. V was clipped by 5 bases and J by 3 bases; unmatched bases: 3. CDR1 is SEHNR and CDR2 is FQNEAQ in the germline V gene (reference sequence). The CDR3 is 13 amino acids. This chain's CDR3 is CASSLGQYYGYTF. As DNA, the CDR3 is TGTGCCAGCAGCCTGGGACAGTACTATGGCTACACCTTC.

V and J are TRBV5-1 and TRBJ1-4; no clear D. The CDR3 covers 16 residues. With 5 bases removed from V and 0 bases from J, the gap between germline ends came to 14 bases. The germline CDR1 and CDR2 sequences are SGHRS and YFSETQ. The CDR3 DNA follows: TGCGCCAGCAGGATTTCCCCTATTTCAACTAATGAAAAACTGTTTTTT. Translated, it gives CASRISPISTNEKLFF.

This chain connects TRBV14 to TRBJ2-7; 10 bases fit TRBD2. Per germline, CDR1 SGHDN and CDR2 FVKESK. With 1 base clipped from V and 6 bases from J, the junction kept 3 bases outside the gene matches. The CDR3 length is 14 residues. The CDR3 sequence is CASSQVSGRGEQYF. The DNA for the CDR3 is TGTGCCAGCAGCCAAGTGAGCGGGAGGGGCGAGCAGTACTTC.

This chain joins TRBV9 and TRBJ2-3; D may be TRBD2 (6 bases). There are 15 residues in the CDR3. CDR1 is SGDLS and CDR2 is YYNGEE in the germline V gene. V shed 1 base and J shed 4 bases, with 13 bases lying between them. CDR3 amino acids: CASSVTSLKADTQYF. CDR3 DNA: TGTGCCAGCAGCGTAACTAGCCTTAAAGCAGATACGCAGTATTTT. Together with reference TRBV9 and TRBJ2-3, the CDR3 gives the full variable domain: DSGVTQTPKHLITATGQRVTLRCSPRSGDLSVYWYQQSLDQGLQFLIQYYNGEERAKGNILERFSAQQFPDLHSELNLSSLELGDSALYFCASSVTSLKADTQYFGPGTRLTVL.

This chain joins TRBV7-6 and TRBJ2-1; 13 bases are a match to TRBD2. This CDR3 has 15 residues. Germline V CDR1 and CDR2: SGHVS, FNYEAQ. The ends lost 5 bases at V and 9 bases at J; junction bases unmatched: 7. The CDR3 loop reads CASSPLAGGPSEQFF. DNA of the CDR3: TGTGCCAGCAGCCCACTAGCGGGAGGGCCGAGTGAGCAGTTCTTC.

The rearrangement joins TRBV7-2 to TRBJ2-5, with 7 bases lining up with TRBD1. CDR3 length equals 14 residues. Losses at the gene ends were 5 bases for V and 2 bases for J; bases not matched to a gene: 5. Per germline, CDR1 SGHTA and CDR2 FQGNSA. CDR3 region: CASSPDRVQETQYF. The CDR3 nucleotides are TGTGCCAGCAGCCCAGACAGGGTACAAGAGACCCAGTACTTC.

The rearrangement joins TRBV11-2 to TRBJ2-1; 8 nucleotides align to TRBD2. The CDR3 loop spans 16 amino acids. Germline CDR1 reads SGHAT; CDR2 reads FQNNGV. The trim removed 4 bases at V and 6 bases at J, leaving 11 bases unmatched. The CDR3 coding sequence is TGTGCCAGCAGCTCCAGGACCTGGACTAGCTCCAATGAGCAGTTCTTC. Its translation is CASSSRTWTSSNEQFF.

CDR3 DNA sequence: TGTGCCAGCAGTTACGGTTTTAGTCGAGGCACAGATACGCAGTATTTT. The encoded protein is CASSYGFSRGTDTQYF. The rearrangement uses TRBV28 and TRBJ2-3; D not resolved. Germline lookup yields CDR1 MDHEN and CDR2 SYDVKM. The CDR3 sequence is 16 residues long. Trimming pared 4 bases from V and 1 base from J, leaving 15 bases between.

This chain connects TRBV28 to TRBJ2-7, with a possible D match to TRBD2 (5 bases). The CDR3 is 14 residues long. Trimming removed 1 base at V and 3 bases at J, with 10 bases between. From germline, CDR1 is MDHEN and CDR2 SYDVKM. This CDR3 reads CASSLSGLIYEQYF. The CDR3 DNA sequence: TGTGCCAGCAGTTTATCCGGACTGATCTACGAGCAGTACTTC.